A single sample gave rise to the 11 T cell receptor beta chains below, sequenced in a study of cytotoxic CD8 clonotypes in ibrutinib-treated CLL. Assay: immunoSEQ multiplex PCR; the TCRdb copy retains only in-frame clones and omits some. The sample has approximately 330,000 clones, around four fifths seen once. The sequenced sample was PBMCs, obtained before ibrutinib treatment. Receptors originate from a human donor with chronic lymphocytic leukemia.

This rearrangement joins TRBV27 to TRBJ2-5; TRBD1 matches at 10 bases. The CDR3 consists of 16 residues. CDR1 and CDR2 from the germline V gene are MNHEY and SMNVEV (reference sequence). J was trimmed by 3 bases and V by 4 bases; bases with no gene match: 8. The CDR3 loop is CASSSPRDRGKETQYF. The CDR3 nucleotides are TGTGCCAGCAGTTCCCCCCGGGACAGGGGTAAAGAGACCCAGTACTTC.

The V gene is TRBV15, the J gene TRBJ2-7, with a weak D call TRBD1 (5 bases). The germline V and J ends were trimmed by 0 bases and 3 bases, with 9 bases remaining between them. The CDR3 contains 14 residues. Germline CDR1 is LNHNV and CDR2 is YYDKDF (reference sequence). CDR3: CATSRDRVYYEQYF. CDR3 DNA: TGTGCCACCAGCAGAGACAGGGTTTACTACGAGCAGTACTTC.

This chain links TRBV5-1 with TRBJ2-3; TRBD1 matches 10 bases. The CDR3 contains 15 residues. Germline CDR1 reads SGHRS; CDR2 reads YFSETQ. The J segment lost 3 bases and the V segment lost 4 bases, leaving 5 bases of the junction unmatched. The CDR3 region has the DNA TGCGCCAGCAGCGGGGGACAGGGGATAACAGATACGCAGTATTTT. It is translated as CASSGGQGITDTQYF.

V usage is TRBV7-2 and J usage is TRBJ1-5; weak D call: TRBD1 (6 bases). The CDR3 runs to 15 residues. Trimming stripped 5 bases from V and 0 bases from J, with 11 bases between. CDR1 is SGHTA and CDR2 is FQGNSA in the germline V gene. The CDR3 nucleotides read TGTGCCAGCAGCCCCCAGGGGTTTAGCAATCAGCCCCAGCATTTT. Translated: CASSPQGFSNQPQHF.

This clone was observed once. This chain connects TRBV28 to TRBJ2-7; no reliable D call. Trimming cost V 5 bases and J 1 base, with 9 bases left between them. CDR3 length: 13 residues. Germline lookup yields CDR1 MDHEN and CDR2 SYDVKM. The CDR3 sequence: CASSPRWSYEQYF. For the CDR3, the DNA is TGTGCCAGCAGTCCACGCTGGTCCTACGAGCAGTACTTC.

The rearrangement joins TRBV5-1 to TRBJ2-7; D could derive from TRBD1 or TRBD2 (5 bases each). CDR1 and CDR2 from the germline V gene are SGHRS and YFSETQ. Trimming took off 2 bases at V and 4 bases at J, with 7 bases between the two ends. This CDR3 region has 12 residues. CDR3 loop: CASSFWGYEQYF. CDR3 DNA sequence: TGCGCCAGCAGCTTCTGGGGGTACGAGCAGTACTTC.

The J gene is TRBJ2-2, the V gene TRBV28; TRBD2 matches 8 bases. Germline trimming cut 6 bases from V and 6 bases from J; bases unmatched to any gene: 12. This CDR3 spans 16 amino acids. Germline CDR1 reads MDHEN; CDR2 reads SYDVKM. The CDR3 nucleotides are TGTGCCAGCAGCCCCGCGGTAGCGGGAACAGCCGGGGAGCTGTTTTTT. It encodes CASSPAVAGTAGELFF.

CDR3 DNA sequence: TGCGCCAGCAGCCAAGGGACTAGCGGGAGCTATGGCTCCTACAATGAGCAGTTCTTC. It encodes CASSQGTSGSYGSYNEQFF. This rearrangement joins TRBV4-3 to TRBJ2-1, with TRBD2 matching over 13 bases. This CDR3 has 19 residues. Trimming at V came to 1 base and at J to 0 bases, leaving 6 bases not matched to a gene. CDR1 is LGHNA, CDR2 YSLEER, per germline.

The CDR3 is CASTRDLYQETQYF. DNA for the CDR3: TGTGCCAGCACCAGAGACCTGTACCAAGAGACCCAGTACTTC. The chain is built from TRBV2 and TRBJ2-5; D not resolved. Trimming took off 7 bases at V and 0 bases at J, with 12 bases between the two ends. Germline CDR1 and CDR2: SNHLY and FYNNEI. The CDR3 contains 14 residues.

The chain joins TRBV15 to TRBJ1-2; a possible D gene is TRBD1 (6 bases). There are 14 residues in the CDR3. Looked up from germline, CDR1 is LNHNV and CDR2 is YYDKDF (reference sequence). The ends were cut back, 4 bases at V and 5 bases at J, with 14 bases in the middle. In DNA form, the CDR3 reads TGTGCCACCAGCACCCAGACAGGCTTTTATGGCTACACCTTC. This sequence encodes CATSTQTGFYGYTF.

This chain joins TRBV27 and TRBJ2-6; D gene uncertain. CDR3 length: 15 residues. Trimming stripped 5 bases from V and 0 bases from J, with 8 bases between. Germline values: CDR1 MNHEY, CDR2 SMNVEV (reference sequence). Here the CDR3 DNA reads TGTGCCAGCAGTGGTTGGGGCTCTGGGGCCAACGTCCTGACTTTC. This codes for CASSGWGSGANVLTF.